This TCR beta chain emerged from a study of T cell responses to AZD1222 COVID-19 vaccine. The germline CDR1 and CDR2 sequences are MDHEN and SYDVKM. CDR3 length equals 16 residues. V was shortened by 6 bases and J by 4 bases, with 21 bases between the two germline ends. This clone was detected only once. Some clones are missing from TCRdb's copy, which holds only in-frame ones; the method was immunoSEQ multiplex PCR. In the table there are about 140,000 clones, more than 80% of which are singletons. This chain links TRBV28 with TRBJ1-2, with a tentative D call TRBD1 (5 bases). This clonotype was obtained from an adult in good health. The sample here was peripheral blood, taken on day 0 of MenACWY control vaccination. The chain's CDR3 is CASSPPGGVFRYGYTF. CDR3 bases: TGTGCCAGCAGCCCCCCGGGGGGGGTATTTCGCTATGGCTACACCTTC.